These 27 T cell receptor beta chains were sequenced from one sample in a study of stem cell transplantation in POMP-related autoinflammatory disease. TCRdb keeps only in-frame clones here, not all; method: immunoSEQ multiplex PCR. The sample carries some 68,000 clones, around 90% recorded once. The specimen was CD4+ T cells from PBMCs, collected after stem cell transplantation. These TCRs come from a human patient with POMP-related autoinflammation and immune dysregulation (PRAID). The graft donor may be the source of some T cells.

CDR3 sequence reads: CASSRPSAGAGTDTQYF. The DNA for the CDR3 is TGTGCCAGCAGCCGGCCCTCAGCGGGCGCAGGGACAGATACGCAGTATTTT. This chain joins TRBV5-4 and TRBJ2-3; D is perhaps TRBD2 (6 bases). Trimming took 4 bases from V and 3 from J, leaving 21 bases between them. Germline V CDR1 and CDR2: SGHNT, YYREEE (reference sequence). The CDR3 is 17 residues long.

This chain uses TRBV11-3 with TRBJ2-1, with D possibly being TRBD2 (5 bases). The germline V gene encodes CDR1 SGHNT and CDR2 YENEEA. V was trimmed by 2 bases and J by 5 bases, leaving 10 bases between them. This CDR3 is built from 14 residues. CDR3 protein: CASSLLATDNEQFF. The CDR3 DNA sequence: TGTGCCAGCAGCTTACTAGCAACCGACAATGAGCAGTTCTTC.

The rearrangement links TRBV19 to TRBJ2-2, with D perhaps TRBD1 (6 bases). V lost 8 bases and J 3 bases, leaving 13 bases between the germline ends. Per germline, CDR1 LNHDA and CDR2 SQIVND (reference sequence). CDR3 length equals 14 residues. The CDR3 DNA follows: TGTGCCAGTCGCAGGGGCCTTTACACCGGGGAGCTGTTTTTT. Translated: CASRRGLYTGELFF. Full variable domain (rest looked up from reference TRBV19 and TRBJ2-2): DGGITQSPKYLFRKEGQNVTLSCEQNLNHDAMYWYRQDPGQGLRLIYYSQIVNDFQKGDIAEGYSVSREKKESFPLTVTSAQKNPTAFYLCASRRGLYTGELFFGEGSRLTVL.

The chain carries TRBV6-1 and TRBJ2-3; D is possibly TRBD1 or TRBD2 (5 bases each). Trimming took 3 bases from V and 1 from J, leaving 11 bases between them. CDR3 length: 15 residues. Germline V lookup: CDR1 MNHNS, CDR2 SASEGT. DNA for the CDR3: TGTGCCAGCAGTGATGGGGGTCCGGGCACAGATACGCAGTATTTT. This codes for CASSDGGPGTDTQYF.

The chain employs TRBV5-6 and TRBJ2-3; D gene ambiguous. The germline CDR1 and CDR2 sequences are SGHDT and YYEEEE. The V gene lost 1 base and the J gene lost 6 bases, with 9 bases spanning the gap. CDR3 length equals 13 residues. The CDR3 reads CASSLSSGDTQYF. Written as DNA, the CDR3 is TGTGCCAGCAGCTTGTCTTCGGGTGATACGCAGTATTTT.

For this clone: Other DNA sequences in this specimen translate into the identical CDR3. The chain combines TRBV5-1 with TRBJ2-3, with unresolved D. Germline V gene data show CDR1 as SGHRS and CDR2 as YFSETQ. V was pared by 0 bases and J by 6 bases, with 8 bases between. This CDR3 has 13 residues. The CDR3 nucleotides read TGCGCCAGCAGCTTGGCGGGTACCGATACGCAGTATTTT. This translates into CASSLAGTDTQYF.

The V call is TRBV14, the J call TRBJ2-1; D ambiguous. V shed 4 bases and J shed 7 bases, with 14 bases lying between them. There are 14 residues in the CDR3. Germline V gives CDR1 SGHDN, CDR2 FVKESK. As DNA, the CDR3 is TGTGCCAGCAGCCGAATAACTGGCGTTAATGAGCAGTTCTTC. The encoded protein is CASSRITGVNEQFF.

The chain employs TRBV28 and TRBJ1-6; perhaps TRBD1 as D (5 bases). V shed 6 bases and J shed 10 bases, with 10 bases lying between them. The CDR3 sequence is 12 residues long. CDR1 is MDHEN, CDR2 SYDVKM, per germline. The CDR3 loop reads CASRMDTSPLHF. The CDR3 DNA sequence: TGTGCCAGCAGGATGGACACCTCACCCCTCCACTTT.

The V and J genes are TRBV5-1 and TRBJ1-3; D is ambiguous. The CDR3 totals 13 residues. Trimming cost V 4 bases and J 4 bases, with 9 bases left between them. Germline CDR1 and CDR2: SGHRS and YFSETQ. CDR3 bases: TGCGCCAGCAGCCGAGACACGGGAAACACCATATATTTT. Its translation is CASSRDTGNTIYF.

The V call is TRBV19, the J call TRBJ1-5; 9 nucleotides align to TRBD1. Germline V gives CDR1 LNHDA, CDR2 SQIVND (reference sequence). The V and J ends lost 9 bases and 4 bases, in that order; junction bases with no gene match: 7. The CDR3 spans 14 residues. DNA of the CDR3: TGTGCCAGCTCCGACAGGGGGGATAATCAGCCCCAGCATTTT. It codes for CASSDRGDNQPQHF.

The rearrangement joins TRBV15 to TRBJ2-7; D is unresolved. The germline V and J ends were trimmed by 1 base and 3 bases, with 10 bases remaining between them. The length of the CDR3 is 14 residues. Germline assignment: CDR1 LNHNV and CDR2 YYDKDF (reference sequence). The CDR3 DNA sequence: TGTGCCACCAGCAGAGCCTCAGACATCTACGAGCAGTACTTC. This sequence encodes CATSRASDIYEQYF.

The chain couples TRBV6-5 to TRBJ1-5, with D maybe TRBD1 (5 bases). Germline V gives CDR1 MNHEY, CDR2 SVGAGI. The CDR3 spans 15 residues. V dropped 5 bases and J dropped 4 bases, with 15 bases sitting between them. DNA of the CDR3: TGTGCCAGCAGTCAATCAGGGTTGGGGAATCAGCCCCAGCATTTT. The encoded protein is CASSQSGLGNQPQHF.

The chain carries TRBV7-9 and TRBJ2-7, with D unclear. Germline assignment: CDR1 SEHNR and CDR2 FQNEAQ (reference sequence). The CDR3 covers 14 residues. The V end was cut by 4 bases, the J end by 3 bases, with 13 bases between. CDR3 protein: CASSSGRMGYEQYF. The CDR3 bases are TGTGCCAGCAGCTCAGGCAGGATGGGCTACGAGCAGTACTTC.

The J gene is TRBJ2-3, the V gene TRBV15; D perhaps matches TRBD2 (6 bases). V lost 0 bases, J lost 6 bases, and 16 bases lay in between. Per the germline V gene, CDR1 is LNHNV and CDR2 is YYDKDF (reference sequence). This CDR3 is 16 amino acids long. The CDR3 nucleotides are TGTGCCACCAGCAGAGATCTAGACGGGAGTGTGGATACGCAGTATTTT. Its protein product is CATSRDLDGSVDTQYF. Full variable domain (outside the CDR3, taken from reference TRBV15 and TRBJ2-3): DAMVIQNPRYQVTQFGKPVTLSCSQTLNHNVMYWYQQKSSQAPKLLFHYYDKDFNNEADTPDNFQSRRPNTSFCFLDIRSPGLGDTAMYLCATSRDLDGSVDTQYFGPGTRLTVL.

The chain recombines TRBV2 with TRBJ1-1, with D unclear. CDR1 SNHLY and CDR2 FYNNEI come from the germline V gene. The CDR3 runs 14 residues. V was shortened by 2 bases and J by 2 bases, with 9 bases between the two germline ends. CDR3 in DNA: TGTGCCAGCAGTGAAAATAGGCTAAACACTGAAGCTTTCTTT. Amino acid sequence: CASSENRLNTEAFF.

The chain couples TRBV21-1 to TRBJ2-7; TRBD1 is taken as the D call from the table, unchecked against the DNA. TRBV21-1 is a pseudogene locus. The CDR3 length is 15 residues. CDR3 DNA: TGTGCCAGCAGCACGTTGGGCACCTTGTTATACGAGCAGTACGTC. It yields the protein CASSTLGTLLYEQYV.

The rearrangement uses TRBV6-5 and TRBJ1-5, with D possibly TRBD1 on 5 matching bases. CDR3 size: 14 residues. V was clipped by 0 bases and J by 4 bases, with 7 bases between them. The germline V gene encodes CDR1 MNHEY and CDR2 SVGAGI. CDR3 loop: CASSYSRQNQPQHF. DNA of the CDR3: TGTGCCAGCAGTTACTCGAGACAGAATCAGCCCCAGCATTTT.

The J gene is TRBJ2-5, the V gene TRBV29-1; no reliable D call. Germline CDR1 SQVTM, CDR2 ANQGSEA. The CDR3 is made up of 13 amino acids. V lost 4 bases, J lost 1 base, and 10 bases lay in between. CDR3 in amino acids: CSVASLLQETQYF. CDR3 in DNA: TGCAGCGTTGCTTCTCTACTCCAAGAGACCCAGTACTTC.

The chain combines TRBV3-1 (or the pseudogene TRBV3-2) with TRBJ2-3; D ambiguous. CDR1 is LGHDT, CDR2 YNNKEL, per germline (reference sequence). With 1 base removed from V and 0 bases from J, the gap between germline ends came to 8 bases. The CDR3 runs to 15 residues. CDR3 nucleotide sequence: TGTGCCAGCAGCCAAGGTCTAGAGAGCACAGATACGCAGTATTTT. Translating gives CASSQGLESTDTQYF.

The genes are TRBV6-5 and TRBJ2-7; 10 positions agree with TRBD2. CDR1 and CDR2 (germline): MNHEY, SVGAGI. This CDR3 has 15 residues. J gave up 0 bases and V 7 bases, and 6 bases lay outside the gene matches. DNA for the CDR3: TGTGCCAGCAAGGGACTAGCGACGAGCTCCTACGAGCAGTACTTC. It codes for CASKGLATSSYEQYF.

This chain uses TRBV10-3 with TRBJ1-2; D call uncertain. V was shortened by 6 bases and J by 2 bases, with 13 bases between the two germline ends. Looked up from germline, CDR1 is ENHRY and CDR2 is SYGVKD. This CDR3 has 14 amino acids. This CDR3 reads CAISPPSQNYGYTF. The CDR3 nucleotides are TGTGCCATCAGCCCGCCCTCTCAGAACTATGGCTACACCTTC.

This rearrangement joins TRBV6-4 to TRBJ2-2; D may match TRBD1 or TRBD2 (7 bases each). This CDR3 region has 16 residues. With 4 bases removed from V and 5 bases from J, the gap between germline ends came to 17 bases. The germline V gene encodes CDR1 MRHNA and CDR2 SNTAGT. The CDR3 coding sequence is TGTGCCAGCAGTGTATCCCCCAGGGGGGGGACCGGGGAGCTGTTTTTT. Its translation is CASSVSPRGGTGELFF.

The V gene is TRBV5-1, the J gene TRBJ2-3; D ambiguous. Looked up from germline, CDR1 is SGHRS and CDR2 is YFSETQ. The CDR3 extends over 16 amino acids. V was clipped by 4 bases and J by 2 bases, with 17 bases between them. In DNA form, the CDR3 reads TGCGCCAGCAGCGGAAAGACCGCATTAGTCACAGATACGCAGTATTTT. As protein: CASSGKTALVTDTQYF.

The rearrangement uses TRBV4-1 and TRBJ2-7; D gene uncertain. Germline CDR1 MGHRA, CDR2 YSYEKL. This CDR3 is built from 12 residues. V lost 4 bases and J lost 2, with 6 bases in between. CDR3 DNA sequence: TGCGCCAGCAGCCCGACCCCCTACGAGCAGTACTTC. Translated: CASSPTPYEQYF.

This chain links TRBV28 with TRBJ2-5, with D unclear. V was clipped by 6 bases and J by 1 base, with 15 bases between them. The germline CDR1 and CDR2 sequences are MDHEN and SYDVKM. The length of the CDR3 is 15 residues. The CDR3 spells CASRPWSMAQETQYF. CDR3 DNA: TGTGCCAGCAGACCTTGGAGTATGGCCCAAGAGACCCAGTACTTC.

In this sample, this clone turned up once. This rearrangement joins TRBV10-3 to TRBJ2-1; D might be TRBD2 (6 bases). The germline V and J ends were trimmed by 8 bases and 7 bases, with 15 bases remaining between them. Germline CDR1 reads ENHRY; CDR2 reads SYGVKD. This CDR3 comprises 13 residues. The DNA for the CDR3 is TGTGCCATCGTAGGGACTCCCGCAAATGAGCAGTTCTTC. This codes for CAIVGTPANEQFF.

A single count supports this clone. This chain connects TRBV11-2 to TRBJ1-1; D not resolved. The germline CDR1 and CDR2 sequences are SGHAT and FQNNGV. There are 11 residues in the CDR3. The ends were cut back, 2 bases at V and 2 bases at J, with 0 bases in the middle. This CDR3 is CASSLNTEAFF. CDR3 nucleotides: TGTGCCAGCAGCTTAAACACTGAAGCTTTCTTT. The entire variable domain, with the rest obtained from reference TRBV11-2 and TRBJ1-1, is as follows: EAGVAQSPRYKIIEKRQSVAFWCNPISGHATLYWYQQILGQGPKLLIQFQNNGVVDDSQLPKDRFSAERLKGVDSTLKIQPAKLEDSAVYLCASSLNTEAFFGQGTRLTVV.